The TCR beta chain described here comes from a study of cytomegalovirus exposure and HLA in healthy donors. About the research overall: According to later analysis, the same platform produced the 130 or so validation and around 730 first-cohort repertoires.

Some clones are missing from TCRdb's copy, which holds only in-frame ones; the method was immunoSEQ multiplex PCR. Here the sample spans some 150,000 clones, around 89% being singletons. Study results and limitations: Over 150 TCR beta chains were listed as cytomegalovirus-associated. Many donors shared some public TCRs, even though most TCR sequences were rare. A few chains linked to CMV were shown in vitro to be specific for CMV antigens.

The CDR3 loop spans 16 amino acids. CDR1 MDHEN and CDR2 SYDVKM come from the germline V gene. V lost 5 bases to trimming and J lost 2 bases; unmatched junction nucleotides: 10. Concerning this clone: The antigen remains undetermined.

This clonotype originated in a woman aged 25 to 39 in good health and CMV-seropositive. The rearrangement uses TRBV28 and TRBJ1-2; TRBD1 matches at 8 bases. Specimen: PBMCs. CDR3 residues: CASSTRWTGSNYGYTF. In DNA, the CDR3 is TGTGCCAGCAGTACCCGCTGGACAGGGTCCAACTATGGCTACACCTTC.